The 19 T cell receptor beta chains below come from one sample, sequenced in a study of shared clonotypes between healthy human individuals. Data came from immunoSEQ multiplex PCR; TCRdb stores just in-frame clones and leaves some out. Here the sample spans millions of clones, approximately 92% being singletons. The sample taken for sequencing was naive CD4+ T cells sorted from blood. Subset noted: CD45RA+ positively selected. These receptors all come from a man younger than 35 in good health.

This clone was picked up one time. This rearrangement joins TRBV19 to TRBJ1-1; D gene unclear. Trimming took 1 base from V and 3 from J, leaving 12 bases between them. Germline values: CDR1 LNHDA, CDR2 SQIVND (reference sequence). The CDR3 has 15 residues. The CDR3 loop reads CASSIGSFIDTEAFF. CDR3 in DNA: TGTGCCAGTAGTATAGGATCGTTCATAGACACTGAAGCTTTCTTT.

V is TRBV5-1 and J is TRBJ1-2; TRBD1 agrees at 7 bases. This CDR3 spans 14 amino acids. The J segment lost 6 bases and the V segment lost 5 bases, leaving 10 bases of the junction unmatched. Germline V gene lookup returns CDR1 SGHRS and CDR2 YFSETQ. CDR3 sequence reads: CASSPDRVFHGYTF. In DNA, the CDR3 is TGCGCCAGCAGTCCCGACAGGGTATTTCATGGCTACACCTTC.

Remarks on this clone: Other DNA sequences in the sample encode the same CDR3. This rearrangement joins TRBV19 to TRBJ1-5; possibly TRBD1 for D (6 bases). The CDR3 is 15 residues long. Trimming pared 6 bases from V and 1 base from J, leaving 13 bases between. The germline gives CDR1 LNHDA, CDR2 SQIVND (reference sequence). The CDR3 coding sequence is TGTGCCAGTAGGACTACAGGGATCAGCAATCAGCCCCAGCATTTT. It codes for CASRTTGISNQPQHF.

The chain couples TRBV9 to TRBJ2-3, with TRBD1 as a possible D gene (6 bases). The CDR3 is 20 residues long. The V gene lost 3 bases and the J gene lost 0 bases, with 26 bases spanning the gap. Germline assignment: CDR1 SGDLS and CDR2 YYNGEE. CDR3 in DNA: TGTGCCAGCAGCGCACTTCCCCCCGGGACAACACCCCAAAGCACAGATACGCAGTATTTT. It codes for CASSALPPGTTPQSTDTQYF. Complete variable domain (other parts from reference TRBV9 and TRBJ2-3): DSGVTQTPKHLITATGQRVTLRCSPRSGDLSVYWYQQSLDQGLQFLIQYYNGEERAKGNILERFSAQQFPDLHSELNLSSLELGDSALYFCASSALPPGTTPQSTDTQYFGPGTRLTVL.

The rearrangement links TRBV7-2 to TRBJ2-1, with TRBD2 identical over 15 bases. This CDR3 is 16 amino acids long. The germline V gene has CDR1 SGHTA and CDR2 FQGNSA. V lost 5 bases to trimming and J lost 7 bases; unmatched junction nucleotides: 6. The CDR3 sequence: CASSPGLAGGRNEQFF. The CDR3 DNA reads as TGTGCCAGCAGCCCTGGACTAGCGGGAGGGAGGAATGAGCAGTTCTTC.

The V gene is TRBV6-4, the J gene TRBJ2-6, with D possibly being TRBD1 (5 bases). Germline V gene lookup returns CDR1 MRHNA and CDR2 SNTAGT. V was cut by 9 bases and J by 1 base, with 7 bases left in between. The CDR3 has 13 residues. CDR3 bases: TGTGCCAGTCGACAGTCTGGGGCCAACGTCCTGACTTTC. Translating it yields CASRQSGANVLTF.

V gene TRBV5-1 combines with J gene TRBJ2-2; D uncertain. V was cut by 5 bases and J by 7 bases, with 12 bases left in between. The CDR3 spans 13 residues. Germline V gene sequence: CDR1 SGHRS, CDR2 YFSETQ. The CDR3 loop is CASSTLPDGELFF. CDR3 bases: TGCGCCAGCAGTACCTTGCCCGACGGGGAGCTGTTTTTT.

This clone has only a few counts. The chain is built from TRBV2 and TRBJ1-1; D gene uncertain. This CDR3 is built from 12 residues. The V gene's germline CDR1 is SNHLY and CDR2 FYNNEI. The V end lost 6 bases, the J end lost 4 bases, and 9 bases lay between the germline ends. CDR3 in amino acids: CASSPLGTEAFF. The CDR3 DNA reads TGTGCCAGCAGCCCGCTGGGCACTGAAGCTTTCTTT.

The chain combines TRBV2 with TRBJ1-3; D gene unclear. This CDR3 is built from 16 residues. V lost 6 bases and J 2 bases, leaving 17 bases between the germline ends. Germline-derived CDR1 and CDR2 are SNHLY and FYNNEI. In DNA form, the CDR3 reads TGTGCCAGCAGCGTGGGCCTTCTAGCGGCTGGAAACACCATATATTTT. Amino acid sequence: CASSVGLLAAGNTIYF.

V usage is TRBV28 and J usage is TRBJ1-2; D remains ambiguous. The CDR3 is made up of 15 amino acids. The V and J ends lost 6 bases and 6 bases respectively, with 20 bases between them. In germline, CDR1 is MDHEN, CDR2 SYDVKM. CDR3 coding DNA: TGTGCCAGCAGAGCTCCAAGACAACTTGGGGATGGCTACACCTTC. Protein product: CASRAPRQLGDGYTF.

V and J are TRBV11-3 and TRBJ2-1; 13 nucleotides line up with TRBD2. Germline V lookup: CDR1 SGHNT, CDR2 YENEEA. The CDR3 runs to 15 residues. With 4 bases clipped from V and 6 bases from J, the junction kept 3 bases outside the gene matches. CDR3 loop: CASSSGLAGINEQFF. CDR3 nucleotide sequence: TGTGCCAGCAGCTCGGGACTAGCGGGGATCAATGAGCAGTTCTTC.

The chain combines TRBV11-2 with TRBJ2-7; TRBD2 might be the D (7 bases). Trimming removed 1 base at V and 6 bases at J, with 13 bases between. Germline CDR1 SGHAT, CDR2 FQNNGV. The CDR3 consists of 14 residues. DNA for the CDR3: TGTGCCAGCAGCTTAGGCGGGGGCTTGTTCGAGCAGTACTTC. The encoded protein is CASSLGGGLFEQYF.

This chain uses TRBV4-2 with TRBJ2-5, with D uncertain. Germline assignment: CDR1 LGHNA and CDR2 YNFKEQ. V lost 0 bases, J lost 0 bases, and 5 bases lay in between. The CDR3 runs 14 residues. CDR3 in amino acids: CASSQDGYQETQYF. The CDR3 nucleotides are TGTGCCAGCAGCCAAGATGGGTACCAAGAGACCCAGTACTTC.

V is TRBV28 and J is TRBJ2-5; D possibly corresponds to TRBD1 (6 bases). The better agreement between TRBJ2-7 and the DNA end casts doubt on the J call. The CDR3 has 15 amino acids. Germline-derived CDR1 and CDR2 are MDHEN and SYDVKM. CDR3 loop: CASSLAGAMSYEQYF. As DNA, the CDR3 is TGTGCCAGCAGTTTGGCAGGGGCGATGAGTTACGAGCAGTACTTC.

The V gene is TRBV7-2, the J gene TRBJ2-7, with 9 positions matching TRBD1. Germline trimming cut 5 bases from V and 1 base from J; bases unmatched to any gene: 6. The CDR3 length is 15 residues. Germline CDR1 SGHTA, CDR2 FQGNSA. The CDR3 loop reads CASSLGQGWSYEQYF. Written as DNA, the CDR3 is TGTGCCAGCAGCCTCGGACAGGGGTGGTCCTACGAGCAGTACTTC.

This chain uses TRBV19 with TRBJ2-3; the D gene is possibly TRBD1 (5 bases). With 7 bases removed from V and 2 bases from J, the gap between germline ends came to 19 bases. CDR3 length equals 16 residues. Germline CDR1 LNHDA, CDR2 SQIVND (reference sequence). The CDR3 DNA follows: TGTGCCAGTAAAGTTCAGGGTAATAGACCCACAGATACGCAGTATTTT. As protein: CASKVQGNRPTDTQYF.

This clone was recorded only once. The V and J genes are TRBV18 and TRBJ2-6, with D perhaps matching TRBD1 (6 bases). Trimming left V 0 bases short and J 0 bases short, with 9 bases between. Looked up from germline, CDR1 is KGHSH and CDR2 is LQKENI. The CDR3 consists of 17 residues. CDR3 bases: TGTGCCAGCTCACCACCAACAGGGCCCTCTGGGGCCAACGTCCTGACTTTC. Translating it yields CASSPPTGPSGANVLTF.

This clone was observed once. The rearrangement links TRBV2 to TRBJ1-1; 7 positions match TRBD1. Trimming at V came to 7 bases and at J to 5 bases, leaving 7 bases not matched to a gene. Germline V gene sequence: CDR1 SNHLY, CDR2 FYNNEI. The CDR3 contains 13 residues. Here the CDR3 DNA reads TGTGCCAGCACGTCCCAGGGGGGGACTGAAGCTTTCTTT. As protein: CASTSQGGTEAFF.

V is TRBV7-9 and J is TRBJ2-7; D is unclear. V was cut by 5 bases and J by 0 bases, with 17 bases left in between. The CDR3 spans 16 residues. Looked up from germline, CDR1 is SEHNR and CDR2 is FQNEAQ (reference sequence). The CDR3 nucleotides are TGTGCCAGCAGCCGGGCCCGTATACTTAGCTCCTACGAGCAGTACTTC. Residues: CASSRARILSSYEQYF.